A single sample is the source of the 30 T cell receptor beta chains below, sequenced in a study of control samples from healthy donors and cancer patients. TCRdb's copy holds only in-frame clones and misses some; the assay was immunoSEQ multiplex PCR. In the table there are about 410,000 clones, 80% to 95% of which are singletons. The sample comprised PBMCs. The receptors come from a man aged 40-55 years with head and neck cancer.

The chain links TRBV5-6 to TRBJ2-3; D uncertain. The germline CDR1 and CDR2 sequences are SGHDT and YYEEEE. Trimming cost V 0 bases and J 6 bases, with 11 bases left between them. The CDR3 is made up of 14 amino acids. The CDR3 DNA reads TGTGCCAGCAGCTTGGCCGCGAGACCGGATACGCAGTATTTT. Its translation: CASSLAARPDTQYF.

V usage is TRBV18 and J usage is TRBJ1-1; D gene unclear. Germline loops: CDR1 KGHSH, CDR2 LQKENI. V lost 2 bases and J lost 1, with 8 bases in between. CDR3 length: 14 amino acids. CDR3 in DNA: TGTGCCAGCTCACCAGCAGGCGCGAACACTGAAGCTTTCTTT. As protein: CASSPAGANTEAFF.

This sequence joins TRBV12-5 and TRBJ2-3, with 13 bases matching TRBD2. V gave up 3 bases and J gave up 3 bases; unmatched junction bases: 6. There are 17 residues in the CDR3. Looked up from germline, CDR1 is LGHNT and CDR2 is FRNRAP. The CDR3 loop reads CASGFHGLAGETDTQYF. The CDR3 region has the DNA TGTGCTAGTGGTTTCCACGGACTAGCGGGGGAAACAGATACGCAGTATTTT.

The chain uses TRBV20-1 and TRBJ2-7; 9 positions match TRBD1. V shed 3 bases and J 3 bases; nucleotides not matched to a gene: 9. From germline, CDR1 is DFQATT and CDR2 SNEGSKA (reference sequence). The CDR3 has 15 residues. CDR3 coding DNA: TGCAGTGCTAGTCCTTTGGGACAGGGACTCTACGAGCAGTACTTC. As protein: CSASPLGQGLYEQYF.

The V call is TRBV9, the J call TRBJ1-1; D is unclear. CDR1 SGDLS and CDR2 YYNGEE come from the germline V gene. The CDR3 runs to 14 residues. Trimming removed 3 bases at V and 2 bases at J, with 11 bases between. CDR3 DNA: TGTGCCAGCAGCGCTTTCGATGGCAACACTGAAGCTTTCTTT. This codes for CASSAFDGNTEAFF.

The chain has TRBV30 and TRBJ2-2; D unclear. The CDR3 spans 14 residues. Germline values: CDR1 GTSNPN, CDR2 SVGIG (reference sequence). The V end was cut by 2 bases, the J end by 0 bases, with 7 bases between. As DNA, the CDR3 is TGTGCCTGGAGTCGCCTGTCGAACACCGGGGAGCTGTTTTTT. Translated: CAWSRLSNTGELFF.

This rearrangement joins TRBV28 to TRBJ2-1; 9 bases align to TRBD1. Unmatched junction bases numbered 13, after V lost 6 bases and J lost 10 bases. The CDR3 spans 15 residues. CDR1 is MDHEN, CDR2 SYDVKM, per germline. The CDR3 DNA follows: TGTGCCAGCAGGGGGGACAGGGTAAGGATATTAGAGCAGTTCTTC. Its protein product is CASRGDRVRILEQFF. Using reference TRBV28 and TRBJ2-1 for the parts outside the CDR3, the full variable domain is DVKVTQSSRYLVKRTGEKVFLECVQDMDHENMFWYRQDPGLGLRLIYFSYDVKMKEKGDIPEGYSVSREKKERFSLILESASTNQTSMYLCASRGDRVRILEQFFGPGTRLTVL.

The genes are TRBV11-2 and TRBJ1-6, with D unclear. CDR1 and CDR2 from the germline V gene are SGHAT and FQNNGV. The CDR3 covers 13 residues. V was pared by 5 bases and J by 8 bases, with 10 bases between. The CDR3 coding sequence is TGTGCCAGCAGCCCCAGCACCGATTCACCCCTCCACTTT. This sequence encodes CASSPSTDSPLHF.

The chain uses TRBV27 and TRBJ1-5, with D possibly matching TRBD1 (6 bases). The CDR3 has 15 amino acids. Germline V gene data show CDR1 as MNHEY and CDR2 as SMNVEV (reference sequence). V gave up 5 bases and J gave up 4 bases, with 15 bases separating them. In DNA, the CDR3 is TGTGCCAGCAGTCCCCAACAGGGAGTAAATCAGCCCCAGCATTTT. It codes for CASSPQQGVNQPQHF.

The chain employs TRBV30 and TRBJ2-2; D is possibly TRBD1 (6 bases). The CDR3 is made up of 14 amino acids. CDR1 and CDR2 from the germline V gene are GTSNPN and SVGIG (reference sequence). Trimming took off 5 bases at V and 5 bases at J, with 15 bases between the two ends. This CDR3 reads CAWGPGHNTGELFF. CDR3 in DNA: TGTGCCTGGGGACCGGGACACAATACCGGGGAGCTGTTTTTT.

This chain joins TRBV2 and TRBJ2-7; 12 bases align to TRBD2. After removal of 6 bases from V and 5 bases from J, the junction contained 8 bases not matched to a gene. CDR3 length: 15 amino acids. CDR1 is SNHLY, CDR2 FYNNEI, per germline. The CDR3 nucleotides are TGTGCCAGCAGGGCACTAGCGGGAGGTCCCCACGAGCAGTACTTC. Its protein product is CASRALAGGPHEQYF.

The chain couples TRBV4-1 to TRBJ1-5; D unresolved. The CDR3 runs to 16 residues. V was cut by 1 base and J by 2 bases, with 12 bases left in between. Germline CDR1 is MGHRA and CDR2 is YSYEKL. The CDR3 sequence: CASSQVSGGRNQPQHF. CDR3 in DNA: TGCGCCAGCAGCCAAGTCTCGGGCGGGCGCAATCAGCCCCAGCATTTT.

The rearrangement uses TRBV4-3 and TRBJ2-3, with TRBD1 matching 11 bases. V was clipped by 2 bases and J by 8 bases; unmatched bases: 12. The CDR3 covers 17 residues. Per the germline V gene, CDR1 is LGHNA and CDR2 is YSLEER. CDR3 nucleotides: TGCGCCAGCAGCCAAATCTTCCCGGGACAGGGGGTAGCTACGCAGTATTTT. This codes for CASSQIFPGQGVATQYF.

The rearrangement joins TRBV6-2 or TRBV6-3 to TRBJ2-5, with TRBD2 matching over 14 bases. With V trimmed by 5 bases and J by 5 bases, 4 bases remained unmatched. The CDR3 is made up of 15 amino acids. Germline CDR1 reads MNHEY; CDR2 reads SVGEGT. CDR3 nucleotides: TGTGCCAGCAGTCCCGGGACTAGCGGGGGCGAGACCCAGTACTTC. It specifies CASSPGTSGGETQYF.

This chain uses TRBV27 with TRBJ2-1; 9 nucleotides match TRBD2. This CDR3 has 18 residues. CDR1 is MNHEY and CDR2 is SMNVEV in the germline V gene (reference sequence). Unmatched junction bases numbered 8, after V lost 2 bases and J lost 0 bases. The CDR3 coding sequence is TGTGCCAGCAGTTTAATTGGTAGCGGGGGAAACTCCTACAATGAGCAGTTCTTC. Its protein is CASSLIGSGGNSYNEQFF.

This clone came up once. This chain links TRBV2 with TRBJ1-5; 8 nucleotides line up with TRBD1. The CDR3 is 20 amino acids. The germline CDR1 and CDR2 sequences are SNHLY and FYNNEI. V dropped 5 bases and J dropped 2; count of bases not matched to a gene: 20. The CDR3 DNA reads TGTGCCAGCAGTTGTTCCCAACCTCAGGGGGCTATCAGGGGCAATCAGCCCCAGCATTTT. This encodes CASSCSQPQGAIRGNQPQHF.

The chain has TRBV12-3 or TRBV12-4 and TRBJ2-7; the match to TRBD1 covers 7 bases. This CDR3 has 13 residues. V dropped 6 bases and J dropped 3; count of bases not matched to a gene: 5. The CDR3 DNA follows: TGTGCCAGCAGGCCCACAGGGGTCTACGAGCAGTACTTC. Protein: CASRPTGVYEQYF.

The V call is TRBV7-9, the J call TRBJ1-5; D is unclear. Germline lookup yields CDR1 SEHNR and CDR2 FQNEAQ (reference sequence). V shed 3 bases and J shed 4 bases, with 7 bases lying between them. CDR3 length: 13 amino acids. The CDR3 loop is CASSLDGNQPQHF. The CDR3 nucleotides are TGTGCCAGCAGCTTGGACGGGAATCAGCCCCAGCATTTT.

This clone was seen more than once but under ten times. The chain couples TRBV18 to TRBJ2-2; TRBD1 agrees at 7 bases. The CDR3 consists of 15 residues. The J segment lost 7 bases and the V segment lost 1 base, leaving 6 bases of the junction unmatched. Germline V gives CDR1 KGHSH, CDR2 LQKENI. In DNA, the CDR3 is TGTGCCAGCTCACCACAGGGGGCGCTTGGCGGGGAGCTGTTTTTT. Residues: CASSPQGALGGELFF.

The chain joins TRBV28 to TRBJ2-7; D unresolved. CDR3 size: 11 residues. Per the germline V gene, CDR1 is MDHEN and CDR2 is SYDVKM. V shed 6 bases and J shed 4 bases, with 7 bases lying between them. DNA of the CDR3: TGTGCCAGCAGAAGCGTATACGAGCAGTACTTC. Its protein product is CASRSVYEQYF.

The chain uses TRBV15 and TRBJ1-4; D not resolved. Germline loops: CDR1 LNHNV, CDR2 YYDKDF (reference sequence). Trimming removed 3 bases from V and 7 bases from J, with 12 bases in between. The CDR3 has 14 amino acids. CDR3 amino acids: CATSSQHYSEKLFF. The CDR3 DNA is TGTGCCACCAGCAGTCAACACTACAGTGAAAAACTGTTTTTT. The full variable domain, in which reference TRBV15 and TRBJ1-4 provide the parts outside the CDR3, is DAMVIQNPRYQVTQFGKPVTLSCSQTLNHNVMYWYQQKSSQAPKLLFHYYDKDFNNEADTPDNFQSRRPNTSFCFLDIRSPGLGDTAMYLCATSSQHYSEKLFFGSGTQLSVL.

CDR3 coding DNA: TGTGCCAGCAGTTTGGGCAACTATAATTCACCCCTCCACTTT. It encodes CASSLGNYNSPLHF. The rearrangement uses TRBV28 and TRBJ1-6; the D is unclear. V gave up 3 bases and J gave up 3 bases, with 6 bases separating them. Germline lookup yields CDR1 MDHEN and CDR2 SYDVKM. The CDR3 has 14 amino acids.

In DNA, the CDR3 is TGCGCCAGCAGCCAAGATAGAACTGAAGCTTTCTTT. It is translated as CASSQDRTEAFF. The J gene is TRBJ1-1, the V gene TRBV4-3; no firm D call. The CDR3 length is 12 residues. V was pared by 0 bases and J by 5 bases, with 4 bases between. Germline V gene lookup returns CDR1 LGHNA and CDR2 YSLEER.

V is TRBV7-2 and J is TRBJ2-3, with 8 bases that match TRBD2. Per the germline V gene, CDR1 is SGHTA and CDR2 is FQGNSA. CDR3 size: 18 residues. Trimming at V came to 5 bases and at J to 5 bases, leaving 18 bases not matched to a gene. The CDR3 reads CASSPSGDTAGDLDTQYF. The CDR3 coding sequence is TGTGCCAGCAGCCCGTCGGGAGATACAGCGGGAGATTTAGATACGCAGTATTTT.

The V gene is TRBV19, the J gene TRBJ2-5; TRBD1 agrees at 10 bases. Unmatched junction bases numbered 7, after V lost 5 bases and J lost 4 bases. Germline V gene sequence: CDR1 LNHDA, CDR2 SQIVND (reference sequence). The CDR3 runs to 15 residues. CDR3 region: CASSGGTGVPETQYF. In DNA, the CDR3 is TGTGCCAGTAGTGGGGGGACAGGGGTCCCAGAGACCCAGTACTTC.

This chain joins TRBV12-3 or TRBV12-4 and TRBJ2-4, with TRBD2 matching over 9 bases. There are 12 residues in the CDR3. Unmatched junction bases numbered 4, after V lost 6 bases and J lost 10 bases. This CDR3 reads CASSSAGGIQYF. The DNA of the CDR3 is TGTGCCAGCAGCTCCGCGGGGGGGATTCAGTACTTC.

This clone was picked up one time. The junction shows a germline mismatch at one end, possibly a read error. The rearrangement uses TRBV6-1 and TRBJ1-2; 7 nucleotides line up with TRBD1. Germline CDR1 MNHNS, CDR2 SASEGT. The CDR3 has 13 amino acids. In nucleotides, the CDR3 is TGTGCCAGCAGGGAAGGGACAGCCTATGGCTACACCTTC. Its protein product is CASREGTAYGYTF.

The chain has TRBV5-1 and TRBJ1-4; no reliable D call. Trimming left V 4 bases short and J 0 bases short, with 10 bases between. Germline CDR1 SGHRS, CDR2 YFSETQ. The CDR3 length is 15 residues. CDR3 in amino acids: CASSRWESTNEKLFF. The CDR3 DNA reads TGCGCCAGCAGCCGATGGGAATCAACTAATGAAAAACTGTTTTTT.

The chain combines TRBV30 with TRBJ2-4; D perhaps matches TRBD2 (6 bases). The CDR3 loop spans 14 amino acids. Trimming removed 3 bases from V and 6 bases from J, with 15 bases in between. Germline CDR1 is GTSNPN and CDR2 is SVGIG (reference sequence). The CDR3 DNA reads TGTGCCTGGAGGACCCCCGGGGAGGCAAACATTCAGTACTTC. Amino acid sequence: CAWRTPGEANIQYF.

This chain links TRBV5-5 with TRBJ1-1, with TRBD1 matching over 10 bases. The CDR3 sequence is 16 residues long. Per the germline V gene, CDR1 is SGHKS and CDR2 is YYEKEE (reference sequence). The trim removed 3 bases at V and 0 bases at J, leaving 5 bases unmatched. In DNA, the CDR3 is TGTGCCAGCAGCTGGGGACAGGGGCGGGTGAACACTGAAGCTTTCTTT. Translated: CASSWGQGRVNTEAFF.